A single T cell receptor (beta chain) is shown here with its context. The clone's antigen remains unknown. Base qualities were left out, and no much larger clone turns up one base away. In light of the paper, this sample's time point label describes: about 28 days (+/-7) after the second vaccine dose. AZD1222 recipients with second doses at about 4 weeks or about 12 weeks were pooled, because spike-specific TCR depth and breadth did not differ between schedules. Samples from vaccinated people were obtained from the UK trials COV001 and COV002, which included a single-blind randomized controlled phase 2/3 trial of AZD1222 (ChAdOx1 nCoV-19) in healthy adults. Trial participant PBMC samples were collected at day 0 and day 28 after the second dose for TCRbeta chain sequencing. This sample was included in a study of T cell responses to AZD1222 COVID-19 vaccine (dated by TCRdb to 2020 to 2023). For context, the study as a whole: A total of 233 trial participants underwent TCR sequencing, of whom 207 had received two doses of AZD1222 and around 26 had received two doses of the MenACWY control vaccine. Trial participants were enrolled by age into subgroups of 18-55, 56-69 and 70-plus years, and around 150, 28 and 57 TCR-sequenced participants, respectively, were included in these subgroups. Summary of the overall study and its limitations: Conclusions about previously exposed vaccinees are limited because only a handful of AZD1222 recipients were SARS-CoV-2 seropositive at baseline. Epitopes outside the regions mutated in the B.1.351 and B.1.1.7 variants were reportedly recognized by nearly half of the unique spike-specific TCRs. In the small 56-69-year group, the increase in depth fell short of significance, most likely because of low power. Because no samples from the day 14 peak response were available, repertoires could be characterized only after the peak T cell response. Spike-specific TCR breadth and depth rose significantly after two AZD1222 doses compared with day 0 and with MenACWY recipients. Participants were mostly white British, with more females than males. The authors suggested clonal diversity may have been underestimated. CD4 TCRs associated with the vaccine covered the entire spike protein, and the dominant responses were in regions 160-218 and 743-854.

V is reduced by 0 bases and J by 0 bases, leaving a spacing of 2 bases between them. The CDR3, cysteine through phenylalanine, is 14 amino acids long. Only the CDR3 DNA stays, 42 bases, in frame from base 1. Sequences SGHTA (CDR1) and FQGNSA (CDR2) are obtained from the germline V gene. The CDR3 regions of human TCRbeta chains were analyzed by immunosequencing. Concerning the study's data processing: TCRs in the repertoires were matched against a reference library of SARS-CoV-2-specific TCRs that had been generated with the MIRA antigen-specificity platform. Breadth was defined as the fraction of unique TCRs that were SARS-CoV-2-associated, and depth was defined as the fraction of total T cells that were SARS-CoV-2-associated. Using the MIRA data, each spike-specific TCR was assigned both to the spike region to which the TCR was reactive and to a CD4 or CD8 class. Log10-transformed breadth and depth values were compared by one-way ANOVA with Sidak's multiple comparisons tests. This immuneACCESS table, as held by TCRdb, lists in-frame sequences with V and J called but not all clones. Of the missing ones, under half trace to an unresolved V gene in checked studies; the others have no known cause. That table supplies the V and J calls and clone size; D and trimming were determined from the DNA. Here the sample has approximately 120,000 clones; nearly 90% occur a single time. The ten largest clones capture more than 5.5% of the sample.

This sequence uses TRBV7-2 and TRBJ2-2; the D gene is not confidently resolved. The clonotype comes from an adult who received the AZD1222 COVID-19 vaccine. The source material was peripheral blood, sampled 28 days after the second AZD1222 dose. The nucleotide sequence is given as TGTGCCAGCAGCTTAGCCGCGAACACCGGGGAGCTGTTTTTT. The translation is CASSLAANTGELFF.